This T cell receptor beta chain is drawn from a study of technical replicates of blood from a handful of donors. Produced via immunoSEQ multiplex PCR; TCRdb's table is partial and in-frame only. The data contain 95,000 to 100,000 clones, 96% of them singletons. The specimen sequenced was T cells isolated from PBMCs. This TCR was sampled from a human donor in good health.

The DNA for the CDR3 is TGTGCCAGCAGTCACAGGGGGCGACTCGTATACAATGAGCAGTTCTTC. Translating it yields CASSHRGRLVYNEQFF. V usage is TRBV13 and J usage is TRBJ2-1; 9 bases are shared with TRBD1. Germline-derived CDR1 and CDR2 are PRHDT and FYEKMQ (reference sequence). The CDR3 has 16 amino acids. J gave up 4 bases and V 6 bases, and 10 bases lay outside the gene matches.